The 10 T cell receptor beta chains presented below share a single source sample, sequenced in a study of CD8+ T cells in alopecia areata. Following extraction, RNA underwent reverse transcription to cDNA, which served as the sequencing template. The table came from immunoSEQ multiplex PCR; TCRdb's copy has only in-frame clones and leaves some out. This sample yields 80,000 to 100,000 clones, of which 35% to 45% are seen a single time; roughly 0.79% belongs to the top ten. The sequenced material came from CD4+ T cells sorted from blood. Receptors were obtained from a human donor with alopecia areata.

A few counts support this clone. The chain is built from TRBV7-6 and TRBJ2-1; 9 positions match TRBD2. Losses at the gene ends were 6 bases for V and 4 bases for J; bases not matched to a gene: 7. The CDR3 sequence is 15 residues long. Germline V gene lookup returns CDR1 SGHVS and CDR2 FNYEAQ. CDR3 sequence reads: CASSSWTSEYNEQFF. DNA for the CDR3: TGTGCCAGCAGTTCCTGGACTAGCGAATACAATGAGCAGTTCTTC.

The table lists this clone with a few counts. Other DNA sequences in the sample encode the same CDR3. V gene TRBV18 combines with J gene TRBJ2-5; D gene ambiguous. The V and J ends lost 2 bases and 1 base respectively, with 5 bases between them. Germline V gene data show CDR1 as KGHSH and CDR2 as LQKENI. CDR3 size: 13 residues. CDR3 DNA sequence: TGTGCCAGCTCACCAAACGCCCAAGAGACCCAGTACTTC. As protein: CASSPNAQETQYF. The whole variable domain, filled in from reference TRBV18 and TRBJ2-5, reads NAGVMQNPRHLVRRRGQEARLRCSPMKGHSHVYWYRQLPEEGLKFMVYLQKENIIDESGMPKERFSAEFPKEGPSILRIQQVVRGDSAAYFCASSPNAQETQYFGPGTRLLVL.

This clone was detected only a few times. The chain recombines TRBV29-1 with TRBJ2-2; unclear D gene. This CDR3 comprises 11 residues. V was cut by 5 bases and J by 4 bases, with 5 bases left in between. Per germline, CDR1 SQVTM and CDR2 ANQGSEA. In DNA, the CDR3 is TGCAGCGTTTACGGCACCGGGGAGCTGTTTTTT. Its protein is CSVYGTGELFF.

The V gene is TRBV30, the J gene TRBJ2-3; no reliable D call. The CDR3 sequence is 15 residues long. CDR1 and CDR2 from the germline V gene are GTSNPN and SVGIG (reference sequence). Trimming cost V 0 bases and J 1 base, with 11 bases left between them. The CDR3 sequence: CAWSVNRIRTDTQYF. Written as DNA, the CDR3 is TGTGCCTGGAGTGTCAATCGGATTCGCACAGATACGCAGTATTTT. The complete variable domain, with remaining parts taken from reference TRBV30 and TRBJ2-3, reads SQTIHQWPATLVQPVGSPLSLECTVEGTSNPNLYWYRQAAGRGLQLLFYSVGIGQISSEVPQNLSASRPQDRQFILSSKKLLLSDSGFYLCAWSVNRIRTDTQYFGPGTRLTVL.

The J gene is TRBJ1-1, the V gene TRBV18, with D hard to call. CDR3 length equals 15 residues. CDR1 is KGHSH, CDR2 LQKENI, per germline. Trimming took 0 bases from V and 2 from J, leaving 10 bases between them. The CDR3 DNA is TGTGCCAGCTCACCACCGGACTGGGAAAACACTGAAGCTTTCTTT. Protein product: CASSPPDWENTEAFF. Complete variable domain (other parts from reference TRBV18 and TRBJ1-1): NAGVMQNPRHLVRRRGQEARLRCSPMKGHSHVYWYRQLPEEGLKFMVYLQKENIIDESGMPKERFSAEFPKEGPSILRIQQVVRGDSAAYFCASSPPDWENTEAFFGQGTRLTVV.

This clone was picked up a small number of times. For the CDR3, the DNA is TGTGCCAGCAGGTCCGGGCCAGATTACGAGCAGTACTTC. The encoded protein is CASRSGPDYEQYF. This chain uses TRBV7-9 with TRBJ2-7; D is unclear. The germline V gene encodes CDR1 SEHNR and CDR2 FQNEAQ (reference sequence). Trimming took 6 bases from V and 4 from J, leaving 13 bases between them. The CDR3 loop spans 13 amino acids.

The V and J genes are TRBV7-9 and TRBJ1-1; TRBD1 is a possible D gene (5 bases). CDR3 length equals 12 residues. The V gene's germline CDR1 is SEHNR and CDR2 FQNEAQ (reference sequence). Trimming removed 8 bases at V and 1 base at J, with 8 bases between. The CDR3 reads CASSGGNTEAFF. The CDR3 DNA follows: TGTGCCAGCTCCGGGGGGAACACTGAAGCTTTCTTT. The variable domain in full, with the rest retrieved from reference TRBV7-9 and TRBJ1-1, is DTGVSQNPRHKITKRGQNVTFRCDPISEHNRLYWYRQTLGQGPEFLTYFQNEAQLEKSRLLSDRFSAERPKGSFSTLEIQRTEQGDSAMYLCASSGGNTEAFFGQGTRLTVV.

The chain employs TRBV30 and TRBJ1-4; D unclear. CDR1 and CDR2 (germline): GTSNPN, SVGIG (reference sequence). With 2 bases removed from V and 8 bases from J, the gap between germline ends came to 18 bases. The CDR3 contains 15 residues. The CDR3 bases are TGTGCCTGGAGTATGACGGGAGCATCGGGCGAAAAACTGTTTTTT. It translates to CAWSMTGASGEKLFF.

The V gene is TRBV29-1, the J gene TRBJ1-2; D is ambiguous. Germline-derived CDR1 and CDR2 are SQVTM and ANQGSEA. The CDR3 is 13 amino acids. Trimming shortened V by 4 bases and J by 6 bases, and 15 bases separated the two germline ends. The chain's CDR3 is CSVGIGLFDGYTF. CDR3 coding DNA: TGCAGCGTTGGAATAGGATTATTTGATGGCTACACCTTC.

With respect to this clone: A junction boundary mismatches the germline segment, possibly from a read error. This chain connects TRBV2 to TRBJ1-6; weak D call: TRBD1 (6 bases). CDR3 length equals 15 residues. Per germline, CDR1 SNHLY and CDR2 FYNNEI. For the CDR3, the DNA is TGTGCCAGCAATGAACAACAGGGTGGTAATTCACCCCTCCACTTT. Residues: CASNEQQGGNSPLHF.